These 28 T cell receptor beta chains share one sample of origin, sequenced in a study of molecular identifiers for immune sequencing clone quantification. TCRdb re-called the PCR reads through MiXCR, storing one row per CDR3 protein. The sample comprises about half a million distinct CDR3 sequences, about 25% of which are singletons, and approximately 0.76% rests with the top ten. The sequenced material came from naive CD8+ T cells from blood, with Jurkat cell RNA spiked in. This sample's subset: FACS-sorted CD8+CD4-CCR7+CD45RA+ naive T cells. The origin of the receptors is a human donor in good health. Some libraries in this study had Jurkat cell RNA spiked in.

This clonotype has only a few counts. The V and J genes are TRBV3-1 and TRBJ1-4; weak D call: TRBD1 (6 bases). V was clipped by 6 bases and J by 0 bases, with 17 bases between them. Germline CDR1 and CDR2: LGHDT and YNNKEL (reference sequence). This CDR3 has 17 amino acids. CDR3 residues: CASRETGGPATNEKLFF. The CDR3 DNA reads TGTGCCAGCAGGGAGACAGGAGGGCCCGCAACTAATGAAAAACTGTTTTTT.

The chain employs TRBV7-9 and TRBJ2-7; no clear D. The V end was cut by 4 bases, the J end by 2 bases, with 12 bases between. CDR1 SEHNR and CDR2 FQNEAQ come from the germline V gene (reference sequence). This CDR3 region has 14 residues. The chain's CDR3 is CASSSDGPAYEQYF. DNA for the CDR3: TGTGCCAGCAGCTCCGACGGACCGGCCTACGAGCAGTACTTC.

This clonotype occurred a few times. A much larger clone differs from this one at a single base, so this may be a read error. The chain joins TRBV5-3 to TRBJ2-7; tentatively, D is TRBD1 or TRBD2 (6 bases each). Being an ORF, TRBV5-3 has a function that is uncertain. This CDR3 comprises 15 residues. The CDR3 region is CASSLAGGGSYGQYF. CDR3 DNA sequence: TGTGCCAGCAGCTTGGCCGGGGGCGGCTCCTACGGGCAGTACTTC.

Of note for this clonotype: Possible read error: a much larger clone is one base away. CDR3 in amino acids: CASSLKDPGYEQVF. Here the CDR3 DNA reads TGCGCCAGCAGTCTAAAGGATCCGGGGTATGAGCAGGTCTTC. The chain recombines TRBV23-1 with TRBJ2-1; D perhaps matches TRBD2 (5 bases). TRBV23-1 is annotated as an ORF whose role is uncertain. The CDR3 is made up of 14 amino acids.

The chain employs TRBV6-2 or TRBV6-3 and TRBJ1-1; 10 bases map to TRBD1. There are 18 residues in the CDR3. Germline assignment: CDR1 MNHEY and CDR2 SVGEGT. Trimming cost V 2 bases and J 0 bases; bases outside gene matches: 9. CDR3 nucleotide sequence: TGTGCCAGCAGTTACCTCCGGGACAGGGGATCAATGAACACTGAAGCTTTCTTT. Translated, it gives CASSYLRDRGSMNTEAFF.

This clonotype was seen many times. The chain carries TRBV28 and TRBJ2-3; D is undetermined. CDR1 and CDR2 (germline): MDHEN, SYDVKM. The CDR3 sequence is 14 residues long. Trimming cost V 3 bases and J 2 bases, with 9 bases left between them. CDR3 in DNA: TGTGCCAGCAGTTTCTCATCCCACACAGATACGCAGTATTTT. Protein sequence: CASSFSSHTDTQYF. Variable domain in full (rest from reference TRBV28 and TRBJ2-3): DVKVTQSSRYLVKRTGEKVFLECVQDMDHENMFWYRQDPGLGLRLIYFSYDVKMKEKGDIPEGYSVSREKKERFSLILESASTNQTSMYLCASSFSSHTDTQYFGPGTRLTVL.

This clonotype was seen only once. At one end the junction does not follow the germline gene, possibly because of a read error. The chain uses TRBV6-2 or TRBV6-3 and TRBJ2-1, with D unresolved. Germline V gene data show CDR1 as MNHEY and CDR2 as SVGEGT. The CDR3 has 13 amino acids. CDR3 sequence reads: CARSDMVYNEQFF. The CDR3 bases are TGTGCCCGCAGTGACATGGTCTACAATGAGCAGTTCTTC.

This clonotype came up a few times. The genes are TRBV7-6 and TRBJ1-4, with D possibly being TRBD1 (6 bases). V lost 5 bases, J lost 1 base, and 17 bases lay in between. The CDR3 contains 17 residues. Germline CDR1 SGHVS, CDR2 FNYEAQ. The CDR3: CASSKGGGPRTNEKLFF. The DNA of the CDR3 is TGTGCCAGCAGCAAAGGGGGGGGCCCCAGAACTAATGAAAAACTGTTTTTT.

This clonotype was counted a single time. The genes are TRBV12-3 or TRBV12-4 and TRBJ1-2, with a possible D match to TRBD1 (6 bases). This CDR3 comprises 13 residues. The V gene lost 6 bases and the J gene lost 7 bases, with 15 bases spanning the gap. CDR3 nucleotides: TGTGCCAGCAGCGCTGGGGGGGCTCCTGGCTACACCTTC. Translating gives CASSAGGAPGYTF.

This clonotype has more than one count but fewer than ten. V usage is TRBV27 and J usage is TRBJ2-7; 9 bases are shared with TRBD2. CDR1 and CDR2 from the germline V gene are MNHEY and SMNVEV (reference sequence). The CDR3 runs to 15 residues. Trimming removed 5 bases from V and 5 bases from J; junction bases left unmatched: 10. The CDR3 DNA reads TGTGCCAGCAGTCCGGCTAGCGGGATTCTCGACGAGCAGTACTTC. Amino acid sequence: CASSPASGILDEQYF.

Many counts were recorded for this clonotype. V is TRBV10-3 and J is TRBJ1-5; unclear D gene. Trimming cost V 4 bases and J 6 bases, with 10 bases left between them. Germline V gene data show CDR1 as ENHRY and CDR2 as SYGVKD. The length of the CDR3 is 13 residues. CDR3: CAISGGAGQPQHF. Written as DNA, the CDR3 is TGTGCCATCAGTGGGGGTGCAGGTCAGCCCCAGCATTTT.

The sample holds many counts of this clonotype. The CDR3 loop is CASSEGRYNQPQHF. The DNA for the CDR3 is TGTGCCAGCAGTGAAGGCCGGTACAATCAGCCCCAGCATTTT. The chain uses TRBV6-1 and TRBJ1-5; no definite D call. The CDR3 is 14 amino acids. The ends were cut back, 1 base at V and 3 bases at J, with 7 bases in the middle. The germline V gene has CDR1 MNHNS and CDR2 SASEGT.

In this sample, this clonotype turned up a few times. The V gene is TRBV6-6, the J gene TRBJ2-7; D gene ambiguous. The CDR3 length is 16 residues. Germline assignment: CDR1 MNHNY and CDR2 SVGAGI (reference sequence). Trimming cost V 0 bases and J 2 bases, with 14 bases left between them. CDR3 residues: CASSYSAVPIAYEQYF. The CDR3 DNA sequence: TGTGCCAGCAGTTACTCGGCAGTGCCGATCGCCTACGAGCAGTACTTC.

This sequence joins TRBV2 and TRBJ1-1; a possible D gene is TRBD1 (5 bases). V lost 1 base, J lost 0 bases, and 12 bases lay in between. CDR1 SNHLY and CDR2 FYNNEI come from the germline V gene. The CDR3 consists of 16 residues. The CDR3 DNA reads as TGTGCCAGCAGTGAAGGGACACGCACGATGAACACTGAAGCTTTCTTT. This gives the protein CASSEGTRTMNTEAFF.

The chain has TRBV7-6 and TRBJ2-5, with TRBD2 as a possible D gene (5 bases). This CDR3 has 19 amino acids. V lost 0 bases and J lost 5, with 25 bases in between. Germline V lookup: CDR1 SGHVS, CDR2 FNYEAQ. The CDR3 reads CASSLAQDSRAPWRETQYF. DNA of the CDR3: TGTGCCAGCAGCTTAGCTCAAGACTCTCGAGCCCCATGGAGGGAGACCCAGTACTTC.

This clonotype was counted many times. The chain employs TRBV20-1 and TRBJ2-3, with 15 bases fitting TRBD2. There are 18 residues in the CDR3. Germline V gene data show CDR1 as DFQATT and CDR2 as SNEGSKA (reference sequence). Trimming took 4 bases from V and 2 from J; bases not matched to a gene: 10. As DNA, the CDR3 is TGCAGTGCTAACCCCGGGACTAGCGGGGGGCCTCCCACAGATACGCAGTATTTT. Protein: CSANPGTSGGPPTDTQYF.

The rearrangement joins TRBV6-2 or TRBV6-3 to TRBJ2-3; TRBD2 matches at 11 bases. The CDR3 contains 16 residues. Germline V gives CDR1 MNHEY, CDR2 SVGEGT. The junction had 10 bases not matched to a gene; V was cut back by 10 bases and J by 1 base. CDR3 in DNA: TGTGCCACCAAAGGGACTAGCGGTATACGCACAGATACGCAGTATTTT. Its translation is CATKGTSGIRTDTQYF.

This clonotype was detected a few times. The chain employs TRBV29-1 and TRBJ2-1; D gene ambiguous. V gave up 4 bases and J gave up 0 bases, with 13 bases separating them. CDR1 and CDR2 (germline): SQVTM, ANQGSEA. The length of the CDR3 is 15 residues. CDR3 DNA sequence: TGCAGCGTTGTAGTGGTGAGGAGCTCCTACAATGAGCAGTTCTTC. It translates to CSVVVVRSSYNEQFF.

This clonotype was picked up a small number of times. J is TRBJ1-1 and V is TRBV19; a possible D gene is TRBD1 (5 bases). The CDR3 spans 14 residues. Germline CDR1 LNHDA, CDR2 SQIVND (reference sequence). Trimming pared 7 bases from V and 6 bases from J, leaving 18 bases between. In DNA form, the CDR3 reads TGTGCCAGTACTCCCGGGGGGGGACTCGCTGAAGCTTTCTTT. Residues: CASTPGGGLAEAFF.

A few counts support this clonotype. V and J are TRBV7-9 and TRBJ2-2, with D perhaps TRBD1 (5 bases). V lost 1 base to trimming and J lost 0 bases, with 15 bases between them. The CDR3 has 18 amino acids. The germline V gene encodes CDR1 SEHNR and CDR2 FQNEAQ (reference sequence). CDR3 nucleotide sequence: TGTGCCAGCAGCTTAGTTTCGACAGCTAGATCGAACACCGGGGAGCTGTTTTTT. Its translation: CASSLVSTARSNTGELFF.

This clonotype was recorded at least ten times. The junction and the germline gene differ at one end; a read error may be behind it. This chain links TRBV5-1 with TRBJ2-5, with D tentatively TRBD1 (6 bases). The length of the CDR3 is 14 residues. From germline, CDR1 is SGHRS and CDR2 YFSETQ. The CDR3 DNA sequence: TGCGCCAGCAGCTTAAACGGACAGTCGAAAGTATCGTTCTTC. As protein: CASSLNGQSKVSFF.

This chain links TRBV25-1 with TRBJ2-1; D is perhaps TRBD1 or TRBD2 (5 bases each). The CDR3 is 14 residues long. Germline V lookup: CDR1 MGHDK, CDR2 SYGVNS. The V end lost 5 bases, the J end lost 5 bases, and 13 bases lay between the germline ends. The CDR3 region has the DNA TGTGCCAGCAGTCTCCCGGTGGGGGACAATGAGCAGTTCTTC. Residues: CASSLPVGDNEQFF.

Ten or more counts support this clonotype. The gene calls are TRBV6-5 and TRBJ2-2, with TRBD1 identical over 7 bases. The CDR3 has 13 residues. Germline V lookup: CDR1 MNHEY, CDR2 SVGAGI. V lost 6 bases, J lost 5 bases, and 3 bases stayed unmatched. The CDR3 nucleotides are TGTGCCAGCAGCCTACAGGGGACCGGGGAGCTGTTTTTT. It is translated as CASSLQGTGELFF.

This clonotype has only a few counts. This chain joins TRBV4-2 and TRBJ2-3; the match to TRBD2 covers 9 bases. With 7 bases clipped from V and 4 bases from J, the junction kept 9 bases outside the gene matches. The CDR3 extends over 15 amino acids. Germline V CDR1 and CDR2: LGHNA, YNFKEQ. The CDR3 coding sequence is TGTGCCAGCACGCCAATAGCGGGAGTGCCAGATACGCAGTATTTT. Translating it yields CASTPIAGVPDTQYF.

This clonotype occurred many times. This chain connects TRBV3-1 to TRBJ2-5; no firm D call. Germline assignment: CDR1 LGHDT and CDR2 YNNKEL (reference sequence). This CDR3 contains 14 residues. Trimming removed 0 bases at V and 3 bases at J, with 8 bases between. CDR3 sequence: CASSQDRRKETQYF. CDR3 sequence (DNA): TGTGCCAGCAGCCAAGATCGCAGAAAAGAGACCCAGTACTTC.

In this sample, this clonotype turned up once. In DNA, the CDR3 is TGTGCCACCAGTGATTTAGAAGGGGACAATGAGCAGTTCTTC. Protein sequence: CATSDLEGDNEQFF. The J gene is TRBJ2-1, the V gene TRBV24-1; D is possibly TRBD1 (5 bases). The CDR3 consists of 14 residues. From germline, CDR1 is KGHDR and CDR2 SFDVKD. V was pared by 1 base and J by 5 bases, with 8 bases between.

On this clonotype: A much larger clone differs from this one at a single base, so this may be a read error. The chain couples TRBV14 to TRBJ2-7; TRBD1 matches 9 bases. CDR1 SGHDN and CDR2 FVKESK come from the germline V gene. V lost 2 bases to trimming and J lost 4 bases; unmatched junction nucleotides: 6. The CDR3 covers 15 residues. CDR3 amino acids: CASSQQSGTGYEQYF. The CDR3 bases are TGTGCCAGCAGCCAACAATCCGGGACAGGGTACGAGCAGTACTTC.

There are a few counts of this clonotype. The chain employs TRBV4-1 and TRBJ1-5; TRBD1 might be the D (6 bases). The CDR3 consists of 17 residues. Germline CDR1 MGHRA, CDR2 YSYEKL. Trimming took 0 bases from V and 4 from J, leaving 16 bases between them. In DNA form, the CDR3 reads TGCGCCAGCAGCCAAGATTTACAGGGCTTAGGGAATCAGCCCCAGCATTTT. Translation gives CASSQDLQGLGNQPQHF.